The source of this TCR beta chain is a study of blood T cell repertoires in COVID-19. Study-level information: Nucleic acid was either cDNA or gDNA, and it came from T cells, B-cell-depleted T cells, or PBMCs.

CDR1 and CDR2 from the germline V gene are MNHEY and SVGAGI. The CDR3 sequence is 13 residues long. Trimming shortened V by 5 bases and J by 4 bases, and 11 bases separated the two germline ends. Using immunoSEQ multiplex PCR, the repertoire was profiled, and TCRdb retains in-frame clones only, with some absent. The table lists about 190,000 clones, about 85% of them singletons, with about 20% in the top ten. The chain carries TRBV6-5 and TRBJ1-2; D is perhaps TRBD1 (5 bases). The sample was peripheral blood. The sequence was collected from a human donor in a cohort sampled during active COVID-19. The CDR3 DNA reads TGTGCCAGCAGTAAGGACAAAAGCTATGGCTACACCTTC. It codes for CASSKDKSYGYTF.